What follows are 9 T cell receptor beta chains derived from one specimen sequenced in a study of T cells in localized non-small cell lung cancer. Sequenced by immunoSEQ multiplex PCR; TCRdb stores in-frame clones only, minus some. The table lists over a thousand clones, roughly 25% of them singletons. The sample in question was lung tumor tissue, obtained before any cancer treatment. The receptors here all came from a woman between 40 and 69 years old with stage I lung adenocarcinoma.

This chain uses TRBV5-1 with TRBJ2-1; 11 nucleotides agree with TRBD1. Trimming removed 3 bases from V and 9 bases from J; junction bases left unmatched: 8. The CDR3 length is 15 residues. Germline loops: CDR1 SGHRS, CDR2 YFSETQ. CDR3 nucleotides: TGCGCCAGCAGCTCTCCGGACAGGGGGCGCGGTGAGCAGTTCTTC. Translated: CASSSPDRGRGEQFF.

CDR3 residues: CSTRQGPNTEAFF. The CDR3 nucleotides read TGCAGCACTCGACAGGGGCCCAACACTGAAGCTTTCTTT. The chain is built from TRBV29-1 and TRBJ1-1, with 8 positions matching TRBD1. This CDR3 has 13 residues. V shed 8 bases, J shed 2 bases, and the junction held 7 bases outside the gene matches. Looked up from germline, CDR1 is SQVTM and CDR2 is ANQGSEA. Looking up the rest from reference TRBV29-1 and TRBJ1-1 gives the full variable domain: SAVISQKPSRDICQRGTSLTIQCQVDSQVTMMFWYRQQPGQSLTLIATANQGSEATYESGFVIDKFPISRPNLTFSTLTVSNMSPEDSSIYLCSTRQGPNTEAFFGQGTRLTVV.

This clone is medium-sized. The rearrangement uses TRBV11-3 and TRBJ2-5, with 10 positions matching TRBD1. The V gene end was trimmed by 4 bases and the J gene end by 5 bases; junction bases not matched to a gene: 7. The CDR3 totals 15 residues. Per germline, CDR1 SGHNT and CDR2 YENEEA. The chain's CDR3 is CASSSGQGSGETQYF. The CDR3 bases are TGTGCCAGCAGCTCGGGACAGGGGTCGGGGGAGACCCAGTACTTC. The variable domain in full, with the rest retrieved from reference TRBV11-3 and TRBJ2-5, is EAGVVQSPRYKIIEKKQPVAFWCNPISGHNTLYWYLQNLGQGPELLIRYENEEAVDDSQLPKDRFSAERLKGVDSTLKIQPAELGDSAVYLCASSSGQGSGETQYFGPGTRLLVL.

This rearrangement joins TRBV6-8 to TRBJ2-1; TRBD1 matches 8 bases. Germline V gene data show CDR1 as MNHGY and CDR2 as SAAAGT. The CDR3 has 13 residues. V lost 5 bases and J lost 6; bases outside the gene matches: 3. In nucleotides, the CDR3 is TGTGCCAGCAGTCGGACAGGGACCAATGAGCAGTTCTTC. It yields the protein CASSRTGTNEQFF.

The V and J genes are TRBV9 and TRBJ1-4, with D unresolved. Germline-derived CDR1 and CDR2 are SGDLS and YYNGEE. The V gene lost 1 base and the J gene lost 5 bases, with 27 bases spanning the gap. This CDR3 has 20 amino acids. In DNA, the CDR3 is TGTGCCAGCAGCGTATCTGGGGAGAAGAGCCAGTCTCGAGAGAATGAAAAACTGTTTTTT. Translating it yields CASSVSGEKSQSRENEKLFF. Drawing the rest from reference TRBV9 and TRBJ1-4, the complete variable domain is DSGVTQTPKHLITATGQRVTLRCSPRSGDLSVYWYQQSLDQGLQFLIQYYNGEERAKGNILERFSAQQFPDLHSELNLSSLELGDSALYFCASSVSGEKSQSRENEKLFFGSGTQLSVL.

This sequence joins TRBV9 and TRBJ2-1; tentatively, D is TRBD2 (6 bases). This CDR3 comprises 13 residues. The V gene's germline CDR1 is SGDLS and CDR2 YYNGEE. V lost 4 bases and J 7 bases, leaving 12 bases between the germline ends. The CDR3: CASSTSGGNEQFF. DNA of the CDR3: TGTGCCAGCAGCACCAGTGGGGGGAATGAGCAGTTCTTC.

V and J are TRBV28 and TRBJ2-5, with D possibly matching TRBD1 (5 bases). The CDR3 is 13 residues long. Between the trimmed V and J ends, which lost 6 bases and 5 bases, there was a span of 13 bases. The germline gives CDR1 MDHEN, CDR2 SYDVKM. The CDR3 DNA follows: TGTGCCAGCAGCCAGGGCAGAGGTGAGACCCAGTACTTC. As protein: CASSQGRGETQYF.

This chain connects TRBV23-1 to TRBJ2-2; maybe TRBD2 (6 bases). TRBV23-1 carries the ORF label, with uncertain function. The length of the CDR3 is 15 residues. Trimming took off 6 bases at V and 6 bases at J, with 17 bases between the two ends. The CDR3 is CASSPAGGRPGELFF. In nucleotides, the CDR3 is TGCGCCAGCAGCCCTGCCGGGGGTCGGCCCGGGGAGCTGTTTTTT.

The CDR3 loop is CASQSGSNQPQHF. In nucleotides, the CDR3 is TGTGCCAGCCAGTCTGGGAGCAATCAGCCCCAGCATTTT. The chain uses TRBV7-2 and TRBJ1-5, with D unclear. CDR1 and CDR2 from the germline V gene are SGHTA and FQGNSA. V shed 8 bases and J shed 1 base, with 9 bases lying between them. The CDR3 is 13 residues long.